A selection of T cell receptor beta chains follows, all from one sample in a study of T cells after yellow fever vaccination. MiXCR, applied by TCRdb to the 5' RACE reads, yields one record per CDR3 protein. This table holds around 350,000 distinct CDR3 sequences, 11% found once. The material sequenced was PBMCs, taken on the day of the first yellow fever vaccination. All receptors come from a young man who received the YFV17D yellow fever vaccine. Each CDR3 is given with its conserved first and last residue. A D gene is named only where the DNA matches it firmly. Part of the rows lack a size; the others show once, few, many or a class for expanded clones.

many,TRBV7-2,12,TRBJ2-1,TRBD2,TGTGCCAGCAGATACCTAGCGGGTGAGCAGTTCTTC,CASRYLAGEQFF
once,TRBV5-5,16,TRBJ2-2,TRBD1,TGTGCCAGCAGCTTGGGAGACAGGGGGTTCACCGGGGAGCTGTTTTTT,CASSLGDRGFTGELFF
.,TRBV10-3,14,TRBJ2-1,.,TGTGCCATCAGTGAAACAGGGAGCTACAATGAGCAGTTCTTC,CAISETGSYNEQFF
.,TRBV5-1,16,TRBJ1-1,.,TGCGCCAGCAGCGAGAACGTGGGAGGGAGCAACACTGAAGCTTTCTTT,CASSENVGGSNTEAFF
few,TRBV5-1,16,TRBJ2-1,TRBD2,TGCGCCAGCAGCTTGGGGCCGCGGGGGGCATACAATGAGCAGTTCTTC,CASSLGPRGAYNEQFF
.,TRBV9,15,TRBJ1-6,.,TGTGCCAGCAGCGTAGAACCGGTCCTTAATTCACCCCTCCACTTT,CASSVEPVLNSPLHF
many,TRBV5-1,12,TRBJ2-5,.,TGCGCCAGCAGCTGGACCGGGGAGACCCAGTACTTC,CASSWTGETQYF
.,TRBV7-2,14,TRBJ1-4,.,TGTGCCAGCAGCTTAGAGGGGTCTAGGGAAAAACTGTTTTTT,CASSLEGSREKLFF
few,TRBV4-1,21,TRBJ2-6,.,TGCGCCAGCAGCCAAGATCTCCTCCAGGGGGGCCCTCCCTCTGGGGCCAACGTCCTGACTTTC,CASSQDLLQGGPPSGANVLTF
few,TRBV18,13,TRBJ1-2,.,TGTGCCAGCTCACCGTCCGGGGTCGAGGGCTACACCTTC,CASSPSGVEGYTF
few,TRBV5-5,16,TRBJ1-1,TRBD1,TGTGCCAGCAGCGGGTTGGCAGGGGGCCTGAACACTGAAGCTTTCTTT,CASSGLAGGLNTEAFF
.,TRBV28,13,TRBJ2-7,.,TGTGCCACCTCGAATCTGGTGGCCTACGAGCAGTACTTC,CATSNLVAYEQYF
.,TRBV7-2,14,TRBJ2-3,.,TGTGCCAGCAGCTTCGGGGTGGGCACAGATACGCAGTATTTT,CASSFGVGTDTQYF
.,TRBV7-9,14,TRBJ2-1,TRBD2,TGTGCCAGCAGCCGGACTAGCCTTAACAATGAGCAGTTCTTC,CASSRTSLNNEQFF
.,TRBV6-2/TRBV6-3,15,TRBJ1-6,TRBD1,TGTGCCAGCAGTCCCCGGGACAGGGCCGATTCACCCCTCCACTTT,CASSPRDRADSPLHF
.,TRBV27,15,TRBJ2-7,TRBD1,TGTGCCAGCAGTTTAGGGACAGGAGGTTTTGACGAGCAGTACTTC,CASSLGTGGFDEQYF
.,TRBV29-1,13,TRBJ1-1,TRBD1,TGCAGCGTGGGACAGACGGTAAACACTGAAGCTTTCTTT,CSVGQTVNTEAFF
.,TRBV7-3,16,TRBJ2-1,.,TGTGCCAGCAGCCCTGACATGCCTTTGTCCTACAATGAGCAGTTCTTC,CASSPDMPLSYNEQFF
.,TRBV6-1,14,TRBJ2-1,.,TGTGCCAGCAGGTCACAGACGTACTACAATGAGCAGTTCTTC,CASRSQTYYNEQFF
many,TRBV5-1,14,TRBJ2-1,TRBD1,TGCGCCAGCGGGGAGCAGGGGGCATCCAATGAGCAGTTCTTC,CASGEQGASNEQFF
many,TRBV3-1,15,TRBJ2-5,.,TGTGCCAGCAGCTCCCGGACCGGGCTCCAAGAGACCCAGTACTTC,CASSSRTGLQETQYF